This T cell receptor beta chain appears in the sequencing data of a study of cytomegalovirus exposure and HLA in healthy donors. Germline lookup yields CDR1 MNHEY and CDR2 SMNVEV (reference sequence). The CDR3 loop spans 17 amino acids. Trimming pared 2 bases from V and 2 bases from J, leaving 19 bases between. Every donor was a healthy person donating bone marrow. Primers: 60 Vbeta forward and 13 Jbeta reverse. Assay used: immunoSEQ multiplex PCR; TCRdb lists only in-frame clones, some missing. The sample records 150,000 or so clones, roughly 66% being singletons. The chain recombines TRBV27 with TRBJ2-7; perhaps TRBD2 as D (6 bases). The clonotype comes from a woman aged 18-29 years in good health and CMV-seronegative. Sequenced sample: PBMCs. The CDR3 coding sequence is TGTGCCAGCAGTTTAGCAAACCCGGGGGTACGGCCCTACGAGCAGTACTTC. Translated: CASSLANPGVRPYEQYF.